The present T cell receptor beta chain was sequenced within a study of tumor-infiltrating lymphocytes in primary liver carcinoma. In the study overall: Stage T1-T3 N0M0 tumors spanned about 4.2 to 10 cm. Study findings and constraints: Tumors had a significantly higher top-250-clone fraction than blood (p = 0.039).

On this clonotype: Antigen: not known.

Unsorted whole blood supplied the blood RNA, and germline DNA was isolated too. Among the patients, all had chronic HBV infection and none had been treated. The CDR3 contains 16 residues. CDR1 is LGHNT and CDR2 is FRNRAP in the germline V gene. Reverse transcription of around 0.45 ug total RNA with a constant-region primer produced TCR beta cDNA. Slightly modified ARM-PCR, run as three nested multiplex PCR rounds, produced the TCR beta libraries. Researchers ran the first two PCR rounds for approximately 9 cycles each with TRBV1-TRBV30 forward primers and a C-beta reverse primer. TCRdb passed the multiplex PCR reads through MiXCR, listing each CDR3 protein once. Of about 310,000 distinct CDR3 sequences detected, more than 55% appear once; the ten largest clones hold approximately 15%.

The source of this sequence is a woman between 25 and 40 years old with primary liver carcinoma and hepatitis B virus infection. Source material: peripheral blood. The chain carries TRBV12-5 and TRBJ2-3; TRBD1 is a possible D gene (6 bases). The J call is doubtful: the DNA matches TRBJ1-5 better. Written as DNA, the CDR3 is TGTGCTAGTGCTTTAGCGGGAGGAGGGCGGACAGATACGCAGCATTTT. It specifies CASALAGGGRTDTQHF.